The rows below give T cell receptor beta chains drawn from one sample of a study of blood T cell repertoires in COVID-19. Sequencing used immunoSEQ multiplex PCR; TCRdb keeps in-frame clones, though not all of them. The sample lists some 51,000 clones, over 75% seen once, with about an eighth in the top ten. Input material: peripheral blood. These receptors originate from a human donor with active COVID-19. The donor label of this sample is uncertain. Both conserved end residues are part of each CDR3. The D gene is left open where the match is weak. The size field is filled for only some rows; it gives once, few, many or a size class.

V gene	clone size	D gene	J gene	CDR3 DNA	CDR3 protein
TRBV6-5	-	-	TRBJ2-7	TGTGCCAGCAGTTATGACAACGCCTACGAGCAGTACTTC	CASSYDNAYEQYF
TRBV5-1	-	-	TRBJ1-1	TGCGCCAGCAGCTTGGGGACAGAGAACACTGAAGCTTTCTTT	CASSLGTENTEAFF
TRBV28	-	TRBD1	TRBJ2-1	TGTGCCAGCAGAATCACCGGGACAGGGTTTTACAATGAGCAGTTCTTC	CASRITGTGFYNEQFF
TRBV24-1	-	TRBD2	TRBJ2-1	TGTGCCACCAGGCCCCTTACCCTTAGCGGGGGGGGAAATGAGCAGTTCTTC	CATRPLTLSGGGNEQFF
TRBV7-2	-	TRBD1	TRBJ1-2	TGTGCCAGCAGCTTAGCGGGACAGGGGTATGGCTACACCTTC	CASSLAGQGYGYTF
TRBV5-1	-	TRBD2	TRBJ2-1	TGCGCCAGCAGCCACACTAGCGCCATGAGCTCCTACAATGAGCAGTTCTTC	CASSHTSAMSSYNEQFF
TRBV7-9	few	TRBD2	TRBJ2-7	TGTGCCAGCAGCCCCCACAGACTAGCGGGAGCCTACGAGCAGTACTTC	CASSPHRLAGAYEQYF
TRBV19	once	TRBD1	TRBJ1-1	TGTGCCAGTAGTATCTGGGCAGGGGGAAACACTGAAGCTTTCTTT	CASSIWAGGNTEAFF
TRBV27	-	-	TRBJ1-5	TGTGCCAGCAGTTTCCGGAATCAGCCCCAGCATTTT	CASSFRNQPQHF
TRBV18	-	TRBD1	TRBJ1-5	TGTGCCAGCTCACCGGACAGGTATGGCTCGAGGAGCAATCAGCCCCAGCATTTT	CASSPDRYGSRSNQPQHF
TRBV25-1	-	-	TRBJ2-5	TGTGCCAGCAGTGGCCTTAGGGGGACACGACAAGAGACCCAGTACTTC	CASSGLRGTRQETQYF
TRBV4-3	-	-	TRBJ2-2	TGCGCCAGCAGCCCAGGACAGACGGTTAACACCGGGGAGCTGTTTTTT	CASSPGQTVNTGELFF
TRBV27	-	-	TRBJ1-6	TGTGCCAGCAGTCGGGATCTAGCCTATAATTCACCCCTCCACTTT	CASSRDLAYNSPLHF
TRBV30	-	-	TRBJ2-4	TGTGCCTGGAGTGTAGACGGAGGAGCCAAAAACATTCAGTACTTC	CAWSVDGGAKNIQYF
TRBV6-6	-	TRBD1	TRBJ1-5	TGTGCCAGCAGCAGTCGACAGGGCTATCAGCCCCAGCATTTT	CASSSRQGYQPQHF
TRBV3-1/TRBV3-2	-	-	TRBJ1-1	TGTGCCAGCAGCCCGGAGTCGGGCACTGAAGCTTTCTTT	CASSPESGTEAFF
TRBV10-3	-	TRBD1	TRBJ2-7	TGTGCCATCAGTGACAGGGGGTCCTACGAGCAGTACTTC	CAISDRGSYEQYF
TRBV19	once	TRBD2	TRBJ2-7	TGTGCCAGTAGGATTAGCGGGAGCTACGAGCAGTACTTC	CASRISGSYEQYF
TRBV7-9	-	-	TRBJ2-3	TGTGCCAGCAGCCGCTTGAAGGGGGGCACAGATACGCAGTATTTT	CASSRLKGGTDTQYF
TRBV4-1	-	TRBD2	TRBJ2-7	TGCGCCAGCAGCCAAGGGCTAGCGGGAGATAGGTACGAGCAGTACTTC	CASSQGLAGDRYEQYF
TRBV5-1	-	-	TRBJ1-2	TGCGCCAGCAGCTTGGCGGGGGAAAGGAGAGGCTACACCTTC	CASSLAGERRGYTF
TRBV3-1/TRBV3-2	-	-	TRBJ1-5	TGTGCCAGCAGCCAAGATGCGGGAGTCCTGCCTCAGCCCCAGCATTTT	CASSQDAGVLPQPQHF